This T cell receptor (beta chain) was sequenced for a study of blood T cell repertoires in COVID-19. Study in general: Samples taken during acute and convalescent COVID-19 were collected in the United States, Italy and Spain. PBMCs, B-cell-depleted T cells, or T cells provided the cDNA or gDNA that made up the material.

The CDR3 covers 17 residues. CDR1 and CDR2 (germline): LNHDA, SQIVND (reference sequence). Germline trimming cut 6 bases from V and 2 bases from J; bases unmatched to any gene: 8. This clone was recorded a few times. Enrolled through a virtual design, the participants were between about 18 and 100 years of age and came from under 30 US areas. Profiling relied on immunoSEQ multiplex PCR, and the TCRdb table lists in-frame clones only, not all of them. The repertoire consists of about 130,000 clones, with around 85% occurring once and the leading ten covering about 9.2%. The TCR was taken from a man aged 45-65 years who had recovered from COVID-19. Sequencing was done on a sample of PBMCs or T cells enriched from blood (not recorded which). The genes are TRBV19 and TRBJ2-3, with 13 bases that match TRBD2. The DNA of the CDR3 is TGTGCCAGTAGCACTAGCGGGGGGGGCCACCCCACAGATACGCAGTATTTT. Its translation is CASSTSGGGHPTDTQYF.